A selection of T cell receptor beta chains follows, all from one sample in a study of OX40 agonist ivuxolimab in advanced cancers. Measured with immunoSEQ multiplex PCR; TCRdb has only the in-frame clones, and not every one. The repertoire holds 16,000 or so clones, roughly three quarters seen once, with 9.5% to 15% in the top ten. The sequenced sample was CD4+ or CD8+ T cells sorted from blood, obtained in a trial of the OX40 agonist ivuxolimab. Receptors originate from an adult with an advanced solid tumor such as melanoma, head and neck, liver or kidney cancer. Both conserved end residues are part of each CDR3. The order of the fields is clone size, J gene, V gene, D gene, CDR3 DNA, CDR3 protein. The D gene is left open where the match is weak. Only part of the rows carry a size: once, few, many, or a class if the clone is expanded.

size: NA
J: TRBJ2-7
V: TRBV6-6
D: NA
DNA: TGTGCCAGCAGTTACAGGGTAGACGAGCAGTACTTC
CDR3: CASSYRVDEQYF

size: medium-sized
J: TRBJ1-1
V: TRBV7-9
D: NA
DNA: TGTGCCAGCAGTTATTTAAGACCCATGAACACTGAAGCTTTCTTT
CDR3: CASSYLRPMNTEAFF

size: NA
J: TRBJ1-1
V: TRBV6-8
D: NA
DNA: TGTGCCAGCACCCTAGGGGTTGGGACTGAAGCTTTCTTT
CDR3: CASTLGVGTEAFF

size: NA
J: TRBJ1-5
V: TRBV7-3
D: NA
DNA: TGTGCCAGCAGCTTAAGGACGGTTCAGCCCCAGCATTTT
CDR3: CASSLRTVQPQHF

size: NA
J: TRBJ2-7
V: TRBV11-2
D: NA
DNA: TGTGCCAGCAGCCTTGGACAGAAAGCCTACGAGCAGTACTTC
CDR3: CASSLGQKAYEQYF

size: NA
J: TRBJ1-3
V: TRBV11-3
D: NA
DNA: TGTGCCAGCAGCCCGAGGGAGGGTATCCTCGCTGGAAACACCATATATTTT
CDR3: CASSPREGILAGNTIYF

size: NA
J: TRBJ1-1
V: TRBV7-9
D: NA
DNA: TGTGCCAGCAGCTTAAATGGTGGGACTGAAGCTTTCTTT
CDR3: CASSLNGGTEAFF

size: NA
J: TRBJ2-5
V: TRBV9
D: NA
DNA: TGTGCCAGCAGCGTAGCTGACCAAGAGACCCAGTACTTC
CDR3: CASSVADQETQYF

size: NA
J: TRBJ1-5
V: TRBV6-5
D: NA
DNA: TGTGCCAGCGGGGGCGGGGGAGGCAATCAGCCCCAGCATTTT
CDR3: CASGGGGGNQPQHF

size: NA
J: TRBJ1-1
V: TRBV5-4
D: NA
DNA: TGTGCCAGCAGCTTGGTAGAGGGAGAACCTGAAGCTTTCTTT
CDR3: CASSLVEGEPEAFF

size: NA
J: TRBJ1-5
V: TRBV4-1
D: TRBD1
DNA: TGCGCCAGCAGCCTCTATCACGGGACAGGGAAGGATCAGCCCCAGCATTTT
CDR3: CASSLYHGTGKDQPQHF

size: NA
J: TRBJ2-7
V: TRBV9
D: TRBD1
DNA: TGTGCCAGCAGCGAGGGACAGAGCTCCTACGAGCAGTACTTC
CDR3: CASSEGQSSYEQYF

size: NA
J: TRBJ2-5
V: TRBV10-3
D: TRBD1
DNA: TGTGCCATCAGAGCAGGGGGACAAGAGACCCAGTACTTC
CDR3: CAIRAGGQETQYF

size: NA
J: TRBJ1-6
V: TRBV25-1
D: NA
DNA: TGTGCCAGCAGTGAAGGCCCATACAATTCACCCCTCCACTTT
CDR3: CASSEGPYNSPLHF

size: once
J: TRBJ1-2
V: TRBV7-6
D: NA
DNA: TGTGCCAGCAGCTTAGGTCCGGTTAACTATGGCTACACCTTC
CDR3: CASSLGPVNYGYTF

size: few
J: TRBJ2-2
V: TRBV7-9
D: NA
DNA: TGTGCCAGCAGCCCCGAAGCCATTACGGGGGCCGGGGAGCTGTTTTTT
CDR3: CASSPEAITGAGELFF

size: NA
J: TRBJ2-7
V: TRBV6-1
D: NA
DNA: TGTGCCAGCAGTGCCCCGACAAAACCGAGCTCCTACGAGCAGTACTTC
CDR3: CASSAPTKPSSYEQYF

size: once
J: TRBJ1-1
V: TRBV4-3
D: NA
DNA: TGCGCCAGCAGCCACCCCTCCCAAGGGCGGGGGACTGAAGCTTTCTTT
CDR3: CASSHPSQGRGTEAFF

size: NA
J: TRBJ2-7
V: TRBV27
D: NA
DNA: TGTGCCAGCAGTTTCCAGGGTTCCTACGAGCAGTACTTC
CDR3: CASSFQGSYEQYF

size: NA
J: TRBJ2-7
V: TRBV11-2
D: NA
DNA: TGTGCCAGCAGCCCCGAGAGCTCCTACGAGCAGTACTTC
CDR3: CASSPESSYEQYF

size: NA
J: TRBJ2-1
V: TRBV21-1
D: NA
DNA: TGTGCCAGCGCTCCCCCACTCTGGCGGGGGCCCCATGGGGTGTTCTTC
CDR3: CASAPPLWRGPHGVFF

size: few
J: TRBJ2-7
V: TRBV7-9
D: NA
DNA: TGTGCCAGCAGCTTCCCCCCAGGGGACACAACCTACGAGCAGTACTTC
CDR3: CASSFPPGDTTYEQYF

size: NA
J: TRBJ1-1
V: TRBV6-5
D: NA
DNA: TGTGCCAGCAGTTTCAACAGGAACACTGAAGCTTTCTTT
CDR3: CASSFNRNTEAFF

size: medium-sized
J: TRBJ2-2
V: TRBV7-2
D: TRBD2
DNA: TGTGCCAGCAGCTTAGTCGGGGGGTCGAACACCGGGGAGCTGTTTTTT
CDR3: CASSLVGGSNTGELFF

size: NA
J: TRBJ2-2
V: TRBV4-3
D: TRBD2
DNA: TGCGCCAGCAGCCAAGTATATCCGGGGGGGCTGAACACCGGGGAGCTGTTTTTT
CDR3: CASSQVYPGGLNTGELFF

size: NA
J: TRBJ2-1
V: TRBV4-1
D: NA
DNA: TGCGCCAGCAGCCAAGGGATCGACAGGAACAATGAGCAGTTCTTC
CDR3: CASSQGIDRNNEQFF

size: NA
J: TRBJ2-2
V: TRBV7-8
D: TRBD2
DNA: TGTGCCACCCGGGGTCTAGCGGGGGTGACCGGGGAGCTGTTTTTT
CDR3: CATRGLAGVTGELFF

size: NA
J: TRBJ1-5
V: TRBV6-6
D: NA
DNA: TGTGCCAGCAGCCAGGGGTACAATCAGCCCCAGCATTTT
CDR3: CASSQGYNQPQHF

size: NA
J: TRBJ1-2
V: TRBV5-4
D: TRBD1
DNA: TGTGCCAGCAGCCCTGGGACAGGGAGTTGGTCTGGCTACACCTTC
CDR3: CASSPGTGSWSGYTF

size: NA
J: TRBJ2-3
V: TRBV1
D: NA
DNA: TGCACCAGGACAGGGACTAGTTGGGCAGATACGCAGTATTTT
CDR3: CTRTGTSWADTQYF

size: NA
J: TRBJ1-4
V: TRBV28
D: TRBD1
DNA: TGTGCCAGCAGCTCGGACAGGGGTGGGGTAAAACTGTTTTTT
CDR3: CASSSDRGGVKLFF

size: NA
J: TRBJ2-3
V: TRBV13
D: TRBD2
DNA: TGTGCCAGCAGAAGACCGGGGGGAGAGGGCACAGATACGCAGTATTTT
CDR3: CASRRPGGEGTDTQYF

size: NA
J: TRBJ1-1
V: TRBV7-6
D: NA
DNA: TGTGCCAGCAGCTTAGCTCTTTCCATCGTGACAGGTACGAACACTGAAGCTTTCTTT
CDR3: CASSLALSIVTGTNTEAFF

size: NA
J: TRBJ1-2
V: TRBV4-3
D: TRBD1
DNA: TGCGCCAGCAGCCAAGAATTCAGGACAGGGTTCTACTATGGCTACACCTTC
CDR3: CASSQEFRTGFYYGYTF

size: NA
J: TRBJ2-4
V: TRBV7-8
D: NA
DNA: TGTGCCAGCAGCTTAACCCAGGGGCTGTCAGCCAAAAACATTCAGTACTTC
CDR3: CASSLTQGLSAKNIQYF

size: NA
J: TRBJ1-1
V: TRBV10-3
D: NA
DNA: TGTGCCATCAGTTCCGACATTCCGGTCAGGAACACTGAAGCTTTCTTT
CDR3: CAISSDIPVRNTEAFF

size: NA
J: TRBJ2-7
V: TRBV6-5
D: NA
DNA: TGTGCCAGCAGTATTATACAGGGATCCTACGAGCAGTACTTC
CDR3: CASSIIQGSYEQYF

size: NA
J: TRBJ1-2
V: TRBV6-1
D: NA
DNA: TGTGCCAGCAACTTACAGGGCGATGGCTATGGCTACACCTTC
CDR3: CASNLQGDGYGYTF

size: NA
J: TRBJ1-5
V: TRBV2
D: TRBD1
DNA: TGTGCCAGCGCAGGAGGGGGCTTCAATCAGCCCCAGCATTTT
CDR3: CASAGGGFNQPQHF

size: NA
J: TRBJ1-5
V: TRBV9
D: NA
DNA: TGTGCCAGCAGCGTAGGGGGGAATAGCAATCAGCCCCAGCATTTT
CDR3: CASSVGGNSNQPQHF

size: NA
J: TRBJ2-1
V: TRBV9
D: NA
DNA: TGTGCCAGCAGCGTGGATAGCGGTTTTAGCTCCTACAATGAGCAGTTCTTC
CDR3: CASSVDSGFSSYNEQFF

size: NA
J: TRBJ1-5
V: TRBV27
D: NA
DNA: TGTGCCAGCAGTTTAGAGTGGGGGGGTCAGCCCCAGCATTTT
CDR3: CASSLEWGGQPQHF

size: NA
J: TRBJ1-1
V: TRBV2
D: TRBD1
DNA: TGTGCCAGCAGTGAGGACAGGGGGCCGAACACTGAAGCTTTCTTT
CDR3: CASSEDRGPNTEAFF

size: NA
J: TRBJ2-3
V: TRBV10-3
D: TRBD2
DNA: TGTGCCATCAGTGGGGAGGGTACTAGCACAGATACGCAGTATTTT
CDR3: CAISGEGTSTDTQYF

size: NA
J: TRBJ1-5
V: TRBV4-1
D: NA
DNA: TGCGCCAGCAGCCAAAGGGAGAAGGGCGCGGGCAATCAGCCCCAGCATTTT
CDR3: CASSQREKGAGNQPQHF

size: NA
J: TRBJ1-1
V: TRBV7-6
D: TRBD1
DNA: TGTGCCAGCAGCTTAGTGAGAGGGGGCGTCGCTGAAGCTTTCTTT
CDR3: CASSLVRGGVAEAFF

size: few
J: TRBJ2-5
V: TRBV11-2
D: TRBD1
DNA: TGTGCCAGCAGCTTACCGGGGACAGGGGGAGAGACCCAGTACTTC
CDR3: CASSLPGTGGETQYF

size: NA
J: TRBJ1-1
V: TRBV6-5
D: NA
DNA: TGTGCCAGCCACCAGGGACAACCCATGAACACTGAAGCTTTCTTT
CDR3: CASHQGQPMNTEAFF

size: NA
J: TRBJ2-2
V: TRBV10-3
D: TRBD1
DNA: TGTGCCATCTTGAGGGACAGGGAGGGCACCGGGGAGCTGTTTTTT
CDR3: CAILRDREGTGELFF

size: NA
J: TRBJ1-6
V: TRBV11-3
D: NA
DNA: TGTGCCAGCAGTTCGTGGCGGGAGGAGAGAAATTCACCCCTCCACTTT
CDR3: CASSSWREERNSPLHF

size: NA
J: TRBJ2-5
V: TRBV7-6
D: NA
DNA: TGTGCCAGCAGCCCCCCGGAGGGGTTGGAGACCCAGTACTTC
CDR3: CASSPPEGLETQYF

size: NA
J: TRBJ1-1
V: TRBV7-9
D: TRBD1
DNA: TGTGCCAGCAGCAACCGGGACAGGGGGTCAGGCACTGAAGCTTTCTTT
CDR3: CASSNRDRGSGTEAFF

size: NA
J: TRBJ2-1
V: TRBV7-9
D: TRBD1
DNA: TGTGCCAGCAGACCGACAGGGGATAGCTCCTACAATGAGCAGTTCTTC
CDR3: CASRPTGDSSYNEQFF

size: NA
J: TRBJ1-1
V: TRBV6-9
D: TRBD1
DNA: TGTGCCAGCAGTTCTTGGACAGGGGTCCCTGAAGCTTTCTTT
CDR3: CASSSWTGVPEAFF

size: NA
J: TRBJ1-2
V: TRBV4-3
D: NA
DNA: TGCGCCAGCAGCCAAGATCAAGGGGACTATGGCTACACCTTC
CDR3: CASSQDQGDYGYTF

size: NA
J: TRBJ1-2
V: TRBV9
D: TRBD1
DNA: TGTGCCAGCAGCGAGACAGGGTCGGACGGCTACACCTTC
CDR3: CASSETGSDGYTF

size: NA
J: TRBJ1-1
V: TRBV30
D: NA
DNA: TGTGCCTGGAGTCATGAGGGAGGCGGCGCTGAAGCTTTCTTT
CDR3: CAWSHEGGGAEAFF

size: NA
J: TRBJ1-6
V: TRBV2
D: NA
DNA: TGTGCCAGCGGCCGACTAATTAGGGGTAATTCACCCCTCCACTTT
CDR3: CASGRLIRGNSPLHF

size: NA
J: TRBJ1-2
V: TRBV13
D: TRBD1
DNA: TGTGCCAGTGGCGCCGACAGGGGGCCAAATGGCTACACCTTC
CDR3: CASGADRGPNGYTF

size: NA
J: TRBJ2-7
V: TRBV6-6
D: NA
DNA: TGTGCCAGCAGGACTAGACAGACCTACGAGCAGTACTTC
CDR3: CASRTRQTYEQYF